The rows below give T cell receptor beta chains drawn from one sample of a study of CD8+ T cells in alopecia areata. Assay: immunoSEQ multiplex PCR; the TCRdb copy retains only in-frame clones and omits some. The profile shows 140,000 to 150,000 clones, 87% of them singletons. The specimen was CD8+ T cells sorted from blood, collected at week 0. The receptor set was obtained from a human donor with alopecia areata. Each CDR3 is given with its conserved first and last residue. The order of the fields is CDR3 length, clone size, J gene, D gene, V gene, CDR3 protein, CDR3 DNA. The D gene is left open where the match is weak. Rows may omit the clone size; those that give it use once, few, many or a size class.

14 - TRBJ2-2 TRBD1 TRBV2 CASSVTGGTGELFF TGTGCCAGCAGTGTCACAGGGGGGACCGGGGAGCTGTTTTTT
14 - TRBJ1-5 - TRBV4-3 CASSLTDSNQPQHF TGCGCCAGCAGCCTAACAGATAGCAATCAGCCCCAGCATTTT
16 - TRBJ2-3 - TRBV30 CAWSIRTRGETDTQYF TGTGCCTGGAGTATAAGGACCAGGGGGGAAACAGATACGCAGTATTTT
14 - TRBJ1-1 - TRBV5-1 CASSSVKRDTEAFF TGCGCCAGCAGCTCTGTCAAGAGGGACACTGAAGCTTTCTTT
18 - TRBJ2-3 TRBD2 TRBV7-8 CASSSTAKLAAITDTQYF TGTGCCAGCAGCAGCACAGCCAAACTAGCGGCTATAACAGATACGCAGTATTTT
13 few TRBJ2-1 TRBD1 TRBV2 CASLGQGKNEQFF TGTGCCAGCTTGGGACAGGGGAAAAATGAGCAGTTCTTC
14 once TRBJ2-7 - TRBV16 CASSPGTSSYEQYF TGTGCCAGCAGCCCAGGAACTAGCTCCTACGAGCAGTACTTC
14 - TRBJ2-7 TRBD1 TRBV6-6 CASSKTGGYDEQYF TGTGCCAGCAGTAAGACAGGGGGGTACGACGAGCAGTACTTC
14 - TRBJ1-1 TRBD1 TRBV13 CASSLTGDGTEAFF TGTGCCAGCAGCTTGACAGGGGATGGCACTGAAGCTTTCTTT
14 - TRBJ2-7 - TRBV29-1 CSVKTEGGSHEQYF TGCAGCGTTAAAACGGAGGGGGGGAGCCACGAGCAGTACTTC
14 - TRBJ2-7 TRBD2 TRBV4-1 CASSPEAGSYEQYF TGCGCCAGCAGCCCCGAAGCGGGGTCCTACGAGCAGTACTTC
12 - TRBJ1-1 TRBD1 TRBV27 CASSQTGAEAFF TGTGCCAGCAGCCAGACAGGGGCGGAAGCTTTCTTT
17 few TRBJ1-2 - TRBV5-4 CASSLGRERISNYGYTF TGTGCCAGCAGCTTGGGGAGGGAGCGTATCAGTAACTATGGCTACACCTTC
14 - TRBJ1-1 - TRBV9 CASSGGDTNTEAFF TGTGCCAGCAGTGGGGGGGACACAAACACTGAAGCTTTCTTT
14 - TRBJ1-2 - TRBV6-1 CASSEQTTGYGYTF TGTGCCAGCAGTGAACAAACTACTGGGTATGGCTACACCTTC
12 - TRBJ2-7 - TRBV9 CASSPRSYEQYF TGTGCCAGCAGCCCACGCTCCTACGAGCAGTACTTC
13 - TRBJ2-7 - TRBV27 CASRLLGGYEQYF TGTGCCAGCAGACTGCTTGGGGGTTACGAGCAGTACTTC
14 - TRBJ1-5 - TRBV27 CASSSRSANQPQHF TGTGCCAGCAGTTCACGTTCGGCAAATCAGCCCCAGCATTTT
14 - TRBJ2-3 - TRBV19 CASSSRGDTDTQYF TGTGCCAGTAGTAGCAGGGGGGACACAGATACGCAGTATTTT
13 - TRBJ2-1 - TRBV7-6 CASSPRLLKEQFF TGTGCCAGCAGCCCGAGACTCCTCAAGGAGCAGTTCTTC
16 - TRBJ2-3 TRBD2 TRBV29-1 CSVEGTSGKTIDTQYF TGCAGCGTTGAAGGGACTAGCGGCAAAACTATAGATACGCAGTATTTT
14 few TRBJ2-3 TRBD1 TRBV4-2 CASRPGTGTDTQYF TGTGCCAGCCGACCCGGGACAGGAACAGATACGCAGTATTTT
15 - TRBJ2-7 TRBD2 TRBV27 CASSGTSGGRGEQYF TGTGCCAGCAGTGGGACTAGCGGGGGCCGGGGGGAGCAGTACTTC
15 - TRBJ2-3 - TRBV27 CASSLGQGTTDTQYF TGTGCCAGCAGTTTGGGTCAGGGGACGACAGATACGCAGTATTTT
13 - TRBJ2-7 - TRBV2 CASVPRVGNEQYF TGTGCCAGCGTTCCTCGGGTCGGGAATGAGCAGTACTTC
18 - TRBJ2-3 TRBD1 TRBV15 CATSRNYLTGVRTDTQYF TGTGCCACCAGCAGAAACTACCTGACAGGGGTGAGGACAGATACGCAGTATTTT